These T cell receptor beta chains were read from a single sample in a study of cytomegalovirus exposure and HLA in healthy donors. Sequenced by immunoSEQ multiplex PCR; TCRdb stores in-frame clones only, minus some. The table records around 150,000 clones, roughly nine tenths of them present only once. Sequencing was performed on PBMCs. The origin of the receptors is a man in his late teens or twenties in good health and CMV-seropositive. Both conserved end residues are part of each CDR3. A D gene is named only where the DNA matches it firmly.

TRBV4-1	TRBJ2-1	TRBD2	CASSQALAAGNNEQFF	TGCGCCAGCAGCCAAGCACTAGCGGCCGGAAACAATGAGCAGTTCTTC
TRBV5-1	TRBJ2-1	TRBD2	CASSSTGTTHNEQFF	TGCGCCAGCAGCTCAACCGGGACTACCCACAATGAGCAGTTCTTC
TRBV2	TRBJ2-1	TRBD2	CAGGGTATYNEQFF	TGTGCCGGGGGGGGGACTGCCACCTACAATGAGCAGTTCTTC
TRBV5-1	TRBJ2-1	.	CASSVADARDEQFF	TGCGCCAGCAGCGTAGCGGATGCAAGGGATGAGCAGTTCTTC
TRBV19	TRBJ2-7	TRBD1	CASSYSRDSSYEQYF	TGTGCCAGTAGCTATTCCCGGGACAGCTCCTACGAGCAGTACTTC
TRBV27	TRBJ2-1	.	CASKPTRGNNEQFF	TGTGCCAGCAAACCCACGAGGGGGAACAATGAGCAGTTCTTC
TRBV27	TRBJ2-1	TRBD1	CASRARQGPFGEQFF	TGTGCCAGCAGGGCGAGACAGGGACCCTTTGGTGAGCAGTTCTTC
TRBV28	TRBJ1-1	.	CASSLPTGPNTEAFF	TGTGCCAGCAGTTTACCCACAGGGCCGAACACTGAAGCTTTCTTT
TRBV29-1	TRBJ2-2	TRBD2	CSVRLTGTSYTGELFF	TGCAGCGTTCGACTCACCGGGACTAGCTACACCGGGGAGCTGTTTTTT
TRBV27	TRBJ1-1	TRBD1	CASSLPTGGVGTEAFF	TGTGCCAGCAGTTTACCCACAGGGGGCGTAGGCACTGAAGCTTTCTTT
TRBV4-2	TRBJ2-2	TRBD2	CASSQRLAGLNTGELFF	TGTGCCAGCAGCCAACGACTAGCGGGTCTTAACACCGGGGAGCTGTTTTTT